This T cell receptor (beta chain) was documented in a study of cytomegalovirus exposure and HLA in healthy donors listed by TCRdb under 2017. Turning to the overall study: An earlier analysis of several hundred of the donors reported about 290 Gb of sequence data and 100 million to 140 million unique TCR beta sequences from around 200 million T cells. An early release that covered some 630 HLA-typed donors contained approximately 300 gigabases of sequencing data and 85 million to 100 million unique TCR sequences. Of the approximately 400 genotyped donors, approximately 83% fell in the genetic ancestry cluster associated with self-reported Caucasian donors. The study was designed to test whether signatures of past pathogen exposure could be identified by cataloging public T cell receptors. The study profiled the T cell repertoires of hundreds of subjects by immunosequencing and related them to cytomegalovirus serostatus. Besides the first cohort of more than 650 subjects, a separate validation cohort made up of 95 to 150 different subjects was used. To predict cytomegalovirus infection status, the study brought together high-throughput TCR immunosequencing, statistical association of individual TCRs with disease status, and machine learning. A later analysis re-analyzed previously published TCR beta repertoires from about 730 donors and added high-resolution HLA genotyping to study TCR occurrence patterns. The later analysis used no new phenotypic data to find candidate immune exposures, relying instead on TCR beta sequences and their occurrence across donors. To decide whether each TCR beta V gene segment behaved as functional or pseudogenic, an earlier analysis of some 600 of the donors relied on high-throughput TCR beta sequencing. Donor age, sex, ethnicity and CMV serostatus were collected together with the repertoire data. In a later genetic analysis, genome-wide SNP genotypes for about three fifths of the roughly 670 donors were used, and that subset was treated as a discovery cohort. All discovery cohort repertoires had been generated using a single sequencing platform. Class I and class II HLA loci were covered by the typing at four-digit resolution. The number of donors typed differed by locus, with roughly 629-640 for A, B, C, DRB1 and DQB1, roughly 520 for DQA1, nearly 610 for DPA1, and some 450 for DPB1. A few DR-DQ haplotypes were handled as single units for association and clustering because linkage in the cohort was strong. On average, roughly 250,000 unique TCR beta nucleotide sequences were sequenced per donor among fewer than 500 genotyped donors of the cohort, with roughly 18% of those sequences being non-productive.

V lost 4 bases and J lost 2 bases, and the count of bases not matched to a germline gene is 9. Spanning cysteine to phenylalanine, the CDR3 consists of 16 amino acids. Only the CDR3 DNA is retained, 48 bases long and in frame from the first base. Looking up the germline V gene yields CDR1 MDHEN and CDR2 SYDVKM. General findings and caveats noted by the study authors: The earlier analysis of almost 600 of the donors excluded seventeen rarely observed V segments, including chromosome 9 orphons, because counts were too low. Correlated functional status among segregating V segments might be attributable to linkage disequilibrium, but an unknown experimental factor could not be ruled out. Because HLA typing was unavailable for some donors at each locus, only the typed subset was used in association tests. A later genetic analysis associated a missense DCLRE1C variant with V-gene and J-gene trimming of TCR beta chains, and an independent cohort replicated the association. Because the 87-base-pair reads could not distinguish some IMGT-functional V segments, including TRBV6-2 and TRBV6-3, those segments were excluded. In a later analysis, HLA-associated TCR beta chains were found to be more clonally expanded and to have lower generation probabilities than equally common non-associated chains. The sequencing pipeline was judged likely to have produced a cluster of highly shared sequence variants as a technical artifact. A later genetic analysis reported fewer N-insertions in productive TCRs among donors in an Asian-associated ancestry cluster than the roughly 720-donor mean. Roughly uniform sequencing depth across donors was assumed in presence/absence analyses, although this assumption may not hold. Cytomegalovirus status was reported to be diagnosed by the classifier with high specificity and sensitivity in both the original and validation cohorts. Immune exposure information for the cohort was limited to CMV serostatus. In this cohort, only TCR beta chains were sequenced, and detectable features were limited by the absence of alpha or paired-chain data. An earlier analysis of around 540 of the donors showed that most TCR beta V segments appeared in productive rearrangements either about 90% or about 30% of the time, which broadly matched IMGT annotations. A total of 150 or so TCR beta chains were listed by the study as associated with cytomegalovirus. A few of the identified cytomegalovirus-associated TCR beta chains were confirmed in vitro to be specific for cytomegalovirus antigens. In a later analysis, most CMV-associated TCR beta chains were found to appear HLA-restricted, with HLA associations seemingly driven largely by CMV exposure. Across donors, most TCR sequences were observed very rarely, whereas some public TCRs were present in many individuals. A later analysis associated 16,951 TCR beta sequences with specific HLA alleles at a false discovery rate of 0.05. Assigning TCR associations to individual alleles was difficult when HLA alleles, especially DR and DQ, strongly co-occurred. Several of the top co-occurrence clusters appeared to be linked to parvovirus B19, influenza, CMV and Epstein-Barr virus, according to a later analysis. A further reported finding was that TCR beta sequences accurately predicted the HLA-A and HLA-B alleles for most subjects in the first cohort. In a later analysis, the rate of TCR association differed among HLA loci, with DRB1 alleles having the most associated TCRs and HLA-C alleles having the fewest. It was suggested by the authors that the approach could potentially be generalized to other disease states and immunological phenotypes.

Library preparation used the immunoSEQ multiplex PCR assay. For the multiplex PCR, a mixture combining 60 forward primers for TCR Vbeta segments and 13 reverse primers for TCR Jbeta segments was used. The CDR3 region of rearranged TCR beta genes was amplified from genomic DNA with a multiplex PCR assay. The amplified TCR beta libraries were sequenced on the Illumina HiSeq System as 87-base-pair reads. As for the original processing: A later analysis counted tens of millions of unique TCR beta chains across the 640 or so repertoires, and roughly 9.9 million of these chains were shared by at least two donors. Raw reads were error-corrected and collapsed into unique sequences by a nearest-neighbor algorithm in which closely related sequences were merged to remove PCR and sequencing errors. V, D and J gene segments were assigned by aligning CDR3 sequences to IMGT reference sequences. Each retained sequence needed at least a six-nucleotide match to both a V gene segment and a J gene segment. Rearrangements were classified as productive when the CDR3 lacked stop codons and remained in frame with V and J, and all other rearrangements were classified as non-productive. Following IMGT convention, CDR3 was defined as the stretch from the second conserved V-encoded cysteine to the conserved J-encoded phenylalanine. In an earlier analysis of more than 550 of the donors, sequences lacking an unambiguous match to a single V gene segment were excluded. An earlier analysis of 587 of the donors classified V segments as functional when productive rearrangements were above 56.7% and as segregating when the standard deviation between donors was above 5%. A statistical classification framework was built for diagnosing cytomegalovirus status from the catalog of TCR beta chain sequences. In a later analysis, V and J genes were assigned by comparing TCR nucleotide sequences against IMGT/GENE-DB human TR gene sequences. In a later analysis, CDR3 sequences and most-parsimonious VDJ recombination scenarios were assigned using the TCRdist pipeline. In a later analysis, each TCR beta chain was defined by its CDR3 amino acid sequence together with its V-gene family, and reads without a unique V-gene family were excluded. As a way to deal with suspected cross-contamination and a sequencing artifact, a later analysis dropped under 600 nucleotide sequences that were highly shared and had low generation probability. A later analysis calculated a clonal expansion index for each public chain from normalized within-repertoire ranks of inferred template counts. Generation probabilities in a later analysis came from a VDJ recombination model fitted to out-of-frame rearrangements, and those results were checked against IGoR. In a later analysis, TCR-TCR, TCR-HLA and TCR-CMV co-occurrence was scored with hypergeometric tests, and a repertoire-size bias correction was applied to TCR pairs. A later analysis estimated false discovery rates by permuting HLA or CMV assignments 20 times. A later analysis grouped co-occurring TCRs with DBSCAN, adding TCRdist sequence similarity when clustering within HLA-allele-positive subsets. Co-occurrence clustering excluded repertoires with fewer than 30,000 or more than 120,000 public chains, plus five with anomalous nucleotide sharing. As stored in TCRdb, this immuneACCESS dataset retains in-frame rearrangements with V and J assigned. A fraction of the clones does not appear; measured against another copy, unresolved V genes explain less than half of the discrepancy, and the remainder lacks a known reason. V and J calls and clone size are those listed in that table; D and trimming were worked out from the DNA. The sample data list 40,000 to 55,000 clones, and around 81% of these were observed just once. The top ten clonotypes cover more than 7% of the sample.

The cohort consisted of fewer than 700 healthy bone marrow donors. At the time of sampling, every cohort member was nominally healthy, though immune exposures that went unrecorded were likely present. The donor was CMV seropositive and belonged to the group of 250 to 300 seropositive cohort members. Every donor gave a peripheral blood sample, and the peripheral blood mononuclear cells from that sample were used for TCR beta sequencing. The Qiagen DNeasy Blood Extraction Kit was used to extract genomic DNA from the blood cell samples. Remarks on this clone: Its antigen is still unknown. Base qualities were left out, and no much larger clone turns up one base away.

The source material was PBMCs. The TCR sequence derives from a man aged 25 to 45 in good health and CMV-seropositive. The V and J segments used are TRBV28 and TRBJ1-2; TRBD1 agrees with 8 junctional bases. For the CDR3, the sequence is CASSSDRELLNYGYTF. The DNA sequence is as follows: TGTGCCAGCAGTTCGGACAGGGAGCTCCTAAACTATGGCTACACCTTC.